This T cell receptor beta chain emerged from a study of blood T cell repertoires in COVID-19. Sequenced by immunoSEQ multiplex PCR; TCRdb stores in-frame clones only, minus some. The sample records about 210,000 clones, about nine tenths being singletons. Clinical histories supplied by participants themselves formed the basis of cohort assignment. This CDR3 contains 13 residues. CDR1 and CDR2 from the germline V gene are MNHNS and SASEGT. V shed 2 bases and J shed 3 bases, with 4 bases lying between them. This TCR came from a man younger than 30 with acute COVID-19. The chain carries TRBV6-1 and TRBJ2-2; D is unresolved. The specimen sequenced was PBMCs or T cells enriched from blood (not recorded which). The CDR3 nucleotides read TGTGCCAGCAGTGAACAGGACACCGGGGAGCTGTTTTTT. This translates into CASSEQDTGELFF.